Below, one T cell receptor beta chain is given with its context. Antigen specificity is unknown. This sample was included in a study of blood T cells in healthy people across ages. Primed by a sample-barcoded 5' primer and a J-beta primer mix, a second PCR proceeded for about 6 to 11 cycles. TCRdb passed the 5' RACE reads through MiXCR, listing each CDR3 protein once. The repertoire holds 600,000 or so distinct CDR3 sequences, with around half as singletons. V gave up 1 base and J gave up 2 bases; unmatched junction bases: 4. This CDR3 contains 15 residues. Germline V lookup: CDR1 SGHKS, CDR2 YYEKEE (reference sequence). Whole-study findings and limits: The study lacked donor CMV status, which possibly confounded expanded clonotype changes.

Sequencing was carried out using blood. The origin of this receptor is a man aged 80 or over in good health. The chain is built from TRBV5-5 and TRBJ2-5; 8 positions match TRBD2. CDR3 DNA: TGTGCCAGCAGCTTGAAGCGGGAGACTCAAGAGACCCAGTACTTC. This translates into CASSLKRETQETQYF.